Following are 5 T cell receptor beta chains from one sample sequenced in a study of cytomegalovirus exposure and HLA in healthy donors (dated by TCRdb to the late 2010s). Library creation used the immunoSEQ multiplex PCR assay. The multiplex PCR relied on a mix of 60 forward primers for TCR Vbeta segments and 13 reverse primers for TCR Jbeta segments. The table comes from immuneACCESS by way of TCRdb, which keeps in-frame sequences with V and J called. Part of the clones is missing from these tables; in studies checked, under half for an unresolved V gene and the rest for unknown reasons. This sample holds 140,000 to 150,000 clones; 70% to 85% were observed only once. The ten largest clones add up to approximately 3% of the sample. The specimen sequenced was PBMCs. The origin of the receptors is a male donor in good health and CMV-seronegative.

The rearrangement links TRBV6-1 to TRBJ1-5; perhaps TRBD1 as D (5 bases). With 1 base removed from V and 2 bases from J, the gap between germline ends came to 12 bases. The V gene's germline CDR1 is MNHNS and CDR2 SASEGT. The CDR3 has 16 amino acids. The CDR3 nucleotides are TGTGCCAGCAGTGAAGGGGGGGTCGGCGGCAATCAGCCCCAGCATTTT. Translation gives CASSEGGVGGNQPQHF.

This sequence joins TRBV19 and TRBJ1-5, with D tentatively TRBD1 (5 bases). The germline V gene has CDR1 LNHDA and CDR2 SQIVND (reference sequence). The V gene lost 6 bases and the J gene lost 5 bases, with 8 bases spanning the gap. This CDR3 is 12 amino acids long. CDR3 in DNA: TGTGCCAGTAGCCAGGGTTATCAGCCCCAGCATTTT. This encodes CASSQGYQPQHF.

The CDR3 DNA sequence: TGTGCCAGTAGTATAGGGCCGACAGCCGGCTACACCTTC. Its protein product is CASSIGPTAGYTF. The chain carries TRBV19 and TRBJ1-2; D possibly corresponds to TRBD1 (5 bases). With 1 base removed from V and 8 bases from J, the gap between germline ends came to 11 bases. The CDR3 covers 13 residues. Germline-derived CDR1 and CDR2 are LNHDA and SQIVND (reference sequence).

In DNA, the CDR3 is TGTGCCAGCAGTCAGGGGACAATGAACACTGAAGCTTTCTTT. Amino acids: CASSQGTMNTEAFF. The chain uses TRBV6-5 and TRBJ1-1, with TRBD1 as a possible D gene (6 bases). Germline-derived CDR1 and CDR2 are MNHEY and SVGAGI. The CDR3 extends over 14 amino acids. The V end was cut by 5 bases, the J end by 0 bases, with 10 bases between.

CDR3 sequence (DNA): TGTGCCAGCAGCTTTTCTAACCGGGCCGCGGAGGAGAAGCAGTACTTC. Its protein product is CASSFSNRAAEEKQYF. The chain employs TRBV7-2 and TRBJ2-7; D might be TRBD2 (5 bases). The germline V gene has CDR1 SGHTA and CDR2 FQGNSA. V dropped 3 bases and J dropped 8 bases, with 23 bases sitting between them. CDR3 length equals 16 residues.